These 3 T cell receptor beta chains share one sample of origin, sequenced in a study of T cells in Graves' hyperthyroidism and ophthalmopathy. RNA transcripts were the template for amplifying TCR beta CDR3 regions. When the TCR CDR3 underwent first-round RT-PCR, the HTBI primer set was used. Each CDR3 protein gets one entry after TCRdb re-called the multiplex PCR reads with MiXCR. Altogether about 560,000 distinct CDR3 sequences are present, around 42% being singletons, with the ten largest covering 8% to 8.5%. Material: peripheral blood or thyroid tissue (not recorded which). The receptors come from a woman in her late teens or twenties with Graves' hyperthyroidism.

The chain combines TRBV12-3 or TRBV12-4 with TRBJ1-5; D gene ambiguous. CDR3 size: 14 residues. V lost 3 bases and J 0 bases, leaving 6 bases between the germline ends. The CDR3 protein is CASSLANSNQPQHF. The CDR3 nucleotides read TGTGCCAGCAGTTTGGCGAATAGCAATCAGCCCCAGCATTTT.

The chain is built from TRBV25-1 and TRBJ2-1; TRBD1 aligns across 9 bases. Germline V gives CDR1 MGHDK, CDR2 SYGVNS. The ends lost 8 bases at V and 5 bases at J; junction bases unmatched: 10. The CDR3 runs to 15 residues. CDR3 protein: CASGWTGEVDNEQFF. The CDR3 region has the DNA TGTGCCAGCGGGTGGACAGGGGAGGTGGACAATGAGCAGTTCTTC.

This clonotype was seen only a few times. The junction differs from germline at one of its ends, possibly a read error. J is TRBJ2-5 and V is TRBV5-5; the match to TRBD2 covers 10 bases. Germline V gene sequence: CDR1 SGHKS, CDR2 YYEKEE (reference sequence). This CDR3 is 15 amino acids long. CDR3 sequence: CASSAGSGRRETQYF. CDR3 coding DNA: TGCGCCAGCAGCGCTGGTAGCGGGAGGAGAGAGACCCAGTACTTC.